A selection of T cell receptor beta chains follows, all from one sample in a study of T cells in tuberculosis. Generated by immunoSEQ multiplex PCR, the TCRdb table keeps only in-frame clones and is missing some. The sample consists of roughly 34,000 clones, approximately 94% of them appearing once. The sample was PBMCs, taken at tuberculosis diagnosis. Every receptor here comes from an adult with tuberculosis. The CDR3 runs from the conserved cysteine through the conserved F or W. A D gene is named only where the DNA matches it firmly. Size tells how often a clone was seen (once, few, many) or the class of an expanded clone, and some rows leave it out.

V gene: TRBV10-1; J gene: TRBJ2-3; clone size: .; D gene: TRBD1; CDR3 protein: CASSGGDSLTMRPDTQYF; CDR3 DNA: TGCGCCAGCAGTGGAGGGGACAGCTTAACAATGCGGCCAGATACGCAGTATTTT
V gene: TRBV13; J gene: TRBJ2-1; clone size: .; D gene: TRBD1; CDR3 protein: CASSSGTGEDEQFF; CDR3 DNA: TGTGCCAGCAGCTCCGGGACAGGGGAGGATGAGCAGTTCTTC
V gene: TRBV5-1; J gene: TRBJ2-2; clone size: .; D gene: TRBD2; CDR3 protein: CASSFGLVGELFF; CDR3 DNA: TGCGCCAGCAGCTTCGGACTAGTCGGGGAGCTGTTTTTT
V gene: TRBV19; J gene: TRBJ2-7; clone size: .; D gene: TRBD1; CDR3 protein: CASSAPGQGSYEQYF; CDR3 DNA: TGTGCCAGTAGTGCCCCGGGACAGGGTTCCTACGAGCAGTACTTC
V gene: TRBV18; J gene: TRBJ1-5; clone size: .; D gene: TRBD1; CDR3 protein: CASSPGQGGQPQHF; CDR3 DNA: TGTGCCAGCTCACCTGGACAGGGTGGTCAGCCCCAGCATTTT
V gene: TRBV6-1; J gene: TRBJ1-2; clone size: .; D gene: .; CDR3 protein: CASSEDPGYGYTF; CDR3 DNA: TGTGCCAGCAGTGAAGACCCGGGTTATGGCTACACCTTC
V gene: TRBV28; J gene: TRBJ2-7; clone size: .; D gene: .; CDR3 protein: CASSPTPSSYEQYF; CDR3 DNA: TGTGCCAGCAGTCCCACCCCCAGCTCCTACGAGCAGTACTTC
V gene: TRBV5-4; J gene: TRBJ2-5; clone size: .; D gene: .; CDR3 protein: CASSRDWSQETQYF; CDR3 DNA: TGTGCCAGCAGCCGGGACTGGAGTCAAGAGACCCAGTACTTC
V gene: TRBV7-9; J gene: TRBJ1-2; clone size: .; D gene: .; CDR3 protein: CASSLAGRNYGYTF; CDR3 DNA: TGTGCCAGCAGCTTAGCGGGCAGAAACTATGGCTACACCTTC
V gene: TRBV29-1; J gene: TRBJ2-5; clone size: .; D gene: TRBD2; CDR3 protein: CSGASGQETQYF; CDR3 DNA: TGCAGCGGGGCTAGCGGCCAAGAGACCCAGTACTTC
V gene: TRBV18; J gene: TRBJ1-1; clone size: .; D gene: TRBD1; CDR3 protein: CASSPRQGENTEAFF; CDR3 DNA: TGTGCCAGCTCACCACGACAGGGAGAGAACACTGAAGCTTTCTTT
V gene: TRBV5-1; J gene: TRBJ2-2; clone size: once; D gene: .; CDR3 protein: CASSLVSPDTGELFF; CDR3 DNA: TGCGCCAGCAGCTTGGTTAGCCCAGACACCGGGGAGCTGTTTTTT
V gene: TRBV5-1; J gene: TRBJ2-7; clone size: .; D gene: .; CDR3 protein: CASSLLPTNYEQYF; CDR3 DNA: TGCGCCAGCAGCTTGTTGCCTACCAACTACGAGCAGTACTTC
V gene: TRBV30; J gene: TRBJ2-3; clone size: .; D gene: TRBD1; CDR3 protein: CAWRTRDRFTDTQYF; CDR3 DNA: TGTGCCTGGAGGACCCGGGACAGGTTCACAGATACGCAGTATTTT